Shown below are 24 T cell receptor beta chains from a single sample sequenced in a study. TCRdb recomputed calls from the 5' RACE reads with MiXCR, one row per CDR3 protein. Of 10,000 or so distinct CDR3 sequences in the sample, roughly 29% were seen once. The specimen was naive CD4+ T cells sorted from a lymph node. Stated subset: naive CD4+ T cells, CD4+CD45RA+CD25-. The receptor source for this set is a female donor with breast cancer.

Regarding this clonotype: A junction end diverges from the germline sequence, so it may reflect a read error. The chain uses TRBV12-3 or TRBV12-4 and TRBJ2-1, with D possibly matching TRBD1 (5 bases). This CDR3 has 19 amino acids. Here the CDR3 reads CAGSLRGSLLIPSRNEQFF. Written as DNA, the CDR3 is TGTGCCGGCAGTTTAAGGGGTAGCCTACTGATTCCTTCGCGGAATGAGCAGTTCTTC.

About this clonotype itself: At one end the junction does not follow the germline gene, possibly because of a read error. The V call is TRBV6-5, the J call TRBJ2-1; 9 positions agree with TRBD2. CDR3 length equals 18 residues. Germline lookup yields CDR1 MNHEY and CDR2 SVGAGI. In nucleotides, the CDR3 is TGTGCCAGCAGTCACTCGAAGTCTAGCGGGACGTCCTACAATGAGCAGTTCTTC. This translates into CASSHSKSSGTSYNEQFF.

Remarks on this clonotype: Given a much more abundant clone one base away, this may be a read error. The chain couples TRBV12-3 or TRBV12-4 to TRBJ1-5, with D hard to call. This CDR3 spans 14 amino acids. The V end was cut by 2 bases, the J end by 3 bases, with 8 bases between. The CDR3 is CASSLTLDNQPQHF. In DNA, the CDR3 is TGTGCCAGCAGTTTAACCCTAGACAATCAGCCCCAGCATTTT.

Regarding this clonotype: This may come from a read error, since a much larger clone is one base off. This rearrangement joins TRBV12-3 or TRBV12-4 to TRBJ1-5; D not resolved. This CDR3 has 13 amino acids. The CDR3 here is CANSRRRAQPQHF. CDR3 in DNA: TGTGCCAACAGTAGAAGGAGGGCTCAGCCCCAGCATTTT.

By share of the sample, this clonotype is medium-sized. The chain joins TRBV7-3 to TRBJ1-3, with D unclear. In germline, CDR1 is SGHTA, CDR2 FQGTGA. The V and J ends lost 2 bases and 1 base respectively, with 9 bases between them. This CDR3 has 15 residues. CDR3 sequence: CASSLFAGSGNTIYF. The CDR3 DNA follows: TGTGCCAGCAGCTTATTCGCCGGGTCTGGAAACACCATATATTTT.

The sample holds many counts of this clonotype. This rearrangement joins TRBV20-1 to TRBJ1-5, with TRBD1 as a possible D gene (5 bases). This CDR3 has 14 amino acids. Trimming took 6 bases from V and 4 from J, leaving 16 bases between them. CDR1 DFQATT and CDR2 SNEGSKA come from the germline V gene (reference sequence). CDR3 nucleotide sequence: TGCAGTGCGACAGACAATCGGGTAAATCAGCCCCAGCATTTT. Translated, it gives CSATDNRVNQPQHF.

Concerning this clonotype itself: No conserved phenylalanine or tryptophan is present at the end of the CDR3, so a read error is the likely explanation. The rearrangement uses TRBV9 and TRBJ2-7; D is perhaps TRBD1 (5 bases). In germline, CDR1 is SGDLS, CDR2 YYNGEE. The V end was cut by 0 bases, the J end by 3 bases, with 7 bases between. The CDR3 totals 13 residues. The CDR3 here is CASSVGGSYEQYL. DNA for the CDR3: TGTGCCAGCAGCGTAGGGGGCAGCTACGAGCAGTACCTC.

The chain carries TRBV28 and TRBJ1-2; 10 nucleotides agree with TRBD1. Looked up from germline, CDR1 is MDHEN and CDR2 is SYDVKM. The CDR3 contains 15 residues. Germline trimming cut 6 bases from V and 5 bases from J; bases unmatched to any gene: 9. CDR3 amino acids: CASSYRTGGDYGYTF. The CDR3 nucleotides read TGTGCCAGCAGCTACCGGACAGGGGGGGATTATGGCTACACCTTC.

Concerning this clonotype: Since a much larger clone is just one base distant, this may be a read error. The chain couples TRBV20-1 to TRBJ1-5, with D perhaps matching TRBD1 (5 bases). The germline V gene encodes CDR1 DFQATT and CDR2 SNEGSKA (reference sequence). This CDR3 is built from 13 residues. The V gene lost 3 bases and the J gene lost 2 bases, with 8 bases spanning the gap. CDR3 coding DNA: TGCAGTGCTAGCAGGGCAGGCAATCAGCCCCAGCATTTT. It encodes CSASRAGNQPQHF.

V is TRBV20-1 and J is TRBJ1-1; D remains ambiguous. CDR3 length equals 13 residues. Germline V gene data show CDR1 as DFQATT and CDR2 as SNEGSKA (reference sequence). The V gene lost 4 bases and the J gene lost 3 bases, with 12 bases spanning the gap. CDR3 residues: CSAKIGLDTEAFF. CDR3 in DNA: TGCAGTGCTAAGATAGGGTTGGACACTGAAGCTTTCTTT.

This chain uses TRBV5-1 with TRBJ2-1; 10 nucleotides agree with TRBD2. CDR3 length: 16 amino acids. The junction had 8 bases not matched to a gene; V was cut back by 4 bases and J by 4 bases. The germline gives CDR1 SGHRS, CDR2 YFSETQ. Here the CDR3 DNA reads TGCGCCAGCAGCAAAGCCGGGACTAGCGTTTACAATGAGCAGTTCTTC. Protein sequence: CASSKAGTSVYNEQFF.

In its sample, this clonotype is medium-sized. J is TRBJ2-7 and V is TRBV20-1; 12 nucleotides align to TRBD2. The CDR3 has 13 residues. Per germline, CDR1 DFQATT and CDR2 SNEGSKA (reference sequence). Germline trimming cut 6 bases from V and 3 bases from J; bases unmatched to any gene: 3. This CDR3 reads CSAGLAGLYEQYF. CDR3 nucleotide sequence: TGCAGTGCGGGACTAGCGGGTCTCTACGAGCAGTACTTC.

The rearrangement uses TRBV4-2 and TRBJ2-1; D call uncertain. Germline V gives CDR1 LGHNA, CDR2 YNFKEQ. V was pared by 2 bases and J by 7 bases, with 18 bases between. This CDR3 comprises 16 residues. CDR3 in amino acids: CASSQKSGVGTNEQFF. As DNA, the CDR3 is TGTGCCAGCAGCCAAAAATCAGGTGTAGGAACTAATGAGCAGTTCTTC.

On this clonotype itself: A much larger clone lies one base from this, so it may be a read error. The chain has TRBV5-1 and TRBJ2-3, with TRBD1 matching 7 bases. Near its end, the DNA agrees better with TRBJ1-5, so the J call may be wrong. Germline V lookup: CDR1 SGHRS, CDR2 YFSETQ. The length of the CDR3 is 16 residues. The DNA for the CDR3 is TGCGCCAGCAGACCGGGACAGACCATAATCACAGATACGCAGCATTTT. The encoded protein is CASRPGQTIITDTQHF.

There are many counts of this clonotype. The gene calls are TRBV29-1 and TRBJ2-1; the D gene could be TRBD1 or TRBD2 (6 bases each). The CDR3 has 15 residues. Germline assignment: CDR1 SQVTM and CDR2 ANQGSEA. Deletions cut 3 bases from V and 6 bases from J, with 18 bases between. The CDR3 nucleotides read TGCAGCGTTGAGTCAAGGCGGGACATCTCCAATGAGCAGTTCTTC. Translating it yields CSVESRRDISNEQFF.

This clonotype was recorded at least ten times. J is TRBJ1-1 and V is TRBV30; D remains ambiguous. Trimming pared 4 bases from V and 7 bases from J, leaving 10 bases between. Germline lookup yields CDR1 GTSNPN and CDR2 SVGIG (reference sequence). This CDR3 spans 11 amino acids. The CDR3 sequence is CAWTGRGEAFF. The CDR3, as DNA: TGTGCCTGGACCGGACGAGGTGAAGCTTTCTTT.

This clonotype was observed at least ten times. The V and J genes are TRBV7-9 and TRBJ2-5, with 9 nucleotides matching TRBD1. Per the germline V gene, CDR1 is SEHNR and CDR2 is FQNEAQ (reference sequence). The CDR3 extends over 13 amino acids. Trimming cost V 8 bases and J 5 bases; bases outside gene matches: 6. In DNA, the CDR3 is TGTGCCAGCGGAACAGGGGGCGGTGAGACCCAGTACTTC. It yields the protein CASGTGGGETQYF.

This clonotype has at least ten counts. V usage is TRBV30 and J usage is TRBJ1-1, with D unclear. CDR3 length: 14 residues. Germline V gene lookup returns CDR1 GTSNPN and CDR2 SVGIG (reference sequence). Trimming pared 3 bases from V and 6 bases from J, leaving 17 bases between. CDR3 in DNA: TGTGCCTGGAGCCAAACCTTCGGGAAGTCTGAAGCTTTCTTT. This sequence encodes CAWSQTFGKSEAFF. Filled out from reference TRBV30 and TRBJ1-1, the complete variable domain reads SQTIHQWPATLVQPVGSPLSLECTVEGTSNPNLYWYRQAAGRGLQLLFYSVGIGQISSEVPQNLSASRPQDRQFILSSKKLLLSDSGFYLCAWSQTFGKSEAFFGQGTRLTVV.

This clonotype has at least ten counts. The chain couples TRBV24-1 to TRBJ2-1, with D maybe TRBD2 (5 bases). The V gene's germline CDR1 is KGHDR and CDR2 SFDVKD. Trimming cost V 6 bases and J 5 bases, with 13 bases left between them. The CDR3 is 14 residues long. CDR3: CATSSFRGHNEQFF. CDR3 coding DNA: TGTGCCACCAGTTCTTTCCGGGGTCACAATGAGCAGTTCTTC.

The chain uses TRBV19 and TRBJ1-2; TRBD1 aligns across 7 bases. CDR1 is LNHDA and CDR2 is SQIVND in the germline V gene (reference sequence). The V and J ends lost 6 bases and 4 bases, in that order; junction bases with no gene match: 11. This CDR3 comprises 15 residues. The CDR3 DNA follows: TGTGCCAGTAGCCTCGGGACAGATGCCTTCTATGGCTACACCTTC. This encodes CASSLGTDAFYGYTF.

The chain carries TRBV4-1 and TRBJ1-6, with 8 positions matching TRBD1. V trimming: 4 bases; J trimming: 9 bases; junction bases outside the gene matches: 8. The length of the CDR3 is 15 residues. CDR1 MGHRA and CDR2 YSYEKL come from the germline V gene. CDR3 bases: TGCGCCAGCAGCCCTGTGACAGGGGTGGCTTCACCCCTCCACTTT. Protein product: CASSPVTGVASPLHF.

This clonotype is termed medium-sized. The rearrangement uses TRBV9 and TRBJ2-3; TRBD2 aligns across 10 bases. J gave up 6 bases and V 2 bases, and 6 bases lay outside the gene matches. Per germline, CDR1 SGDLS and CDR2 YYNGEE. The CDR3 covers 15 residues. The CDR3 here is CASSVQGLASDTQYF. The CDR3 DNA reads as TGTGCCAGCAGCGTCCAGGGACTAGCGTCGGATACGCAGTATTTT.

The genes are TRBV7-9 and TRBJ1-2; the D gene is possibly TRBD1 (5 bases). The germline V gene encodes CDR1 SEHNR and CDR2 FQNEAQ (reference sequence). V dropped 7 bases and J dropped 8 bases, with 26 bases sitting between them. The length of the CDR3 is 16 residues. The CDR3 DNA reads as TGTGCCAGCACCCGACGAGCCAGCACATCGCGGGACGGCTACACCTTC. This translates into CASTRRASTSRDGYTF.

There are many counts of this clonotype. The J gene is TRBJ2-1, the V gene TRBV11-2; a possible D gene is TRBD1 (6 bases). CDR3 length equals 15 residues. Germline V gene sequence: CDR1 SGHAT, CDR2 FQNNGV. Trimming pared 5 bases from V and 5 bases from J, leaving 16 bases between. CDR3 DNA sequence: TGTGCCAGCAGCCCACAGGGAAGGGGAGACAATGAGCAGTTCTTC. Translation gives CASSPQGRGDNEQFF.